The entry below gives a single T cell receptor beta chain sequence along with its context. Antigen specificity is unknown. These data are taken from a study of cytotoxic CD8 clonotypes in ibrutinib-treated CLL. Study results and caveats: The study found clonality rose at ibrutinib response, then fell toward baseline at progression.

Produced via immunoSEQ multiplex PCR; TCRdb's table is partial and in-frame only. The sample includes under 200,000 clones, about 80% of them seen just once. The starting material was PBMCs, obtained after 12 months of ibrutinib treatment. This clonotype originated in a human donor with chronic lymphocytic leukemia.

CDR3 protein: CASRDRGHTGELFF. CDR3 sequence (DNA): TGTGCCAGCAGAGACAGGGGCCACACCGGGGAGCTGTTTTTT. V gene TRBV6-5 combines with J gene TRBJ2-2; 8 positions agree with TRBD1. Germline assignment: CDR1 MNHEY and CDR2 SVGAGI. V shed 6 bases, J shed 3 bases, and the junction held 3 bases outside the gene matches. The CDR3 covers 14 residues.